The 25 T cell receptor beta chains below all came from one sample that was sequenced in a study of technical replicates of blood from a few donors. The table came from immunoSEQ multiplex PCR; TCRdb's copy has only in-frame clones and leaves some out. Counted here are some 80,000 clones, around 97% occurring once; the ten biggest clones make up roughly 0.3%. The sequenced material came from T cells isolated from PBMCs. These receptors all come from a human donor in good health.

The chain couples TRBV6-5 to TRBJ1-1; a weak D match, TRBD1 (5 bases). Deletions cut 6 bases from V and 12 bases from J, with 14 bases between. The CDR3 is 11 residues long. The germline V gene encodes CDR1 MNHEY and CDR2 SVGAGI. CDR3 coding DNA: TGTGCCAGCAGCCGTCAGGGAATTACTTTCTTT. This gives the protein CASSRQGITFF.

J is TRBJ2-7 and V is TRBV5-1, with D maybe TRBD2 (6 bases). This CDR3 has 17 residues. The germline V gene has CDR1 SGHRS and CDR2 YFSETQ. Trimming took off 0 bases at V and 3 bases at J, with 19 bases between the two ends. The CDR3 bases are TGCGCCAGCAGCTTGGAGCTAGCGTTAGACAGAGGCTACGAGCAGTACTTC. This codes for CASSLELALDRGYEQYF.

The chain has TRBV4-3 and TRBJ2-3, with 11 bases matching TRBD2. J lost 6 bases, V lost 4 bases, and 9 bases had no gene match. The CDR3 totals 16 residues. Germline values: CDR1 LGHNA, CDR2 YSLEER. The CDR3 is CASSRKLAGVSDTQYF. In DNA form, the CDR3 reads TGCGCCAGCAGCCGAAAACTAGCGGGAGTGTCTGATACGCAGTATTTT.

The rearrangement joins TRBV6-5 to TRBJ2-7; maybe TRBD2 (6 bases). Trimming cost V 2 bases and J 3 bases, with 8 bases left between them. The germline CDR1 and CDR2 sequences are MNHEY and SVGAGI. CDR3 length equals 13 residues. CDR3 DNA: TGTGCCAGCAGTTACGTTAGCGGCTACGAGCAGTACTTC. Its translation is CASSYVSGYEQYF.

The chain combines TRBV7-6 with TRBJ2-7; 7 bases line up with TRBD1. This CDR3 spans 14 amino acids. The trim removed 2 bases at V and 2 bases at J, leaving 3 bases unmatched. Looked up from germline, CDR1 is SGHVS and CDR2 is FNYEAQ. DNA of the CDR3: TGTGCCAGCAGCTTAAAGGGGGCAGCCTACGAGCAGTACTTC. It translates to CASSLKGAAYEQYF.

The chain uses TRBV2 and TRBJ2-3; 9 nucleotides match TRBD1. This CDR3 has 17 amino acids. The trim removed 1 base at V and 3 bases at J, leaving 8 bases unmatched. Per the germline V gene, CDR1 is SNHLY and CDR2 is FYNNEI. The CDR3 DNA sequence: TGTGCCAGCAGTGAAGACGAGTCGGGACAGGGAACAGATACGCAGTATTTT. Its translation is CASSEDESGQGTDTQYF.

CDR3 amino acids: CASSYTTGSAIQYF. The CDR3 nucleotides read TGTGCCAGCAGTTATACGACAGGGTCGGCCATTCAGTACTTC. V is TRBV6-6 and J is TRBJ2-4, with 7 bases aligning to TRBD1. The CDR3 runs to 14 residues. Germline assignment: CDR1 MNHNY and CDR2 SVGAGI (reference sequence). Trimming at V came to 3 bases and at J to 9 bases, leaving 8 bases not matched to a gene.

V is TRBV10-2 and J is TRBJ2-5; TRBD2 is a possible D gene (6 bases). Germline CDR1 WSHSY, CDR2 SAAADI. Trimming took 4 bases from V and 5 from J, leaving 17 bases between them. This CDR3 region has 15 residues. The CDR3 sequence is CASSAVGLTGETQYF. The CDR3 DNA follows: TGCGCCAGCAGTGCCGTGGGACTTACGGGGGAGACCCAGTACTTC.

As DNA, the CDR3 is TGTGCCAGCAGCACCATCCGGGACATAAGCCCTGGAAACACCATATATTTT. Its protein product is CASSTIRDISPGNTIYF. The gene calls are TRBV7-6 and TRBJ1-3, with a tentative D call TRBD1 (6 bases). Germline V gives CDR1 SGHVS, CDR2 FNYEAQ. Trimming pared 5 bases from V and 2 bases from J, leaving 19 bases between. This CDR3 spans 17 amino acids. Drawing the rest from reference TRBV7-6 and TRBJ1-3, the complete variable domain is GAGVSQSPRYKVTKRGQDVALRCDPISGHVSLYWYRQALGQGPEFLTYFNYEAQQDKSGLPNDRFSAERPEGSISTLTIQRTEQRDSAMYRCASSTIRDISPGNTIYFGEGSWLTVV.

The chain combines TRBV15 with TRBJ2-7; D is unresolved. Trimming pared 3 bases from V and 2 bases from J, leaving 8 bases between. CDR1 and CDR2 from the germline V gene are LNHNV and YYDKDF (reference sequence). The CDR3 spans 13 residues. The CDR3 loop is CATSSTTPYEQYF. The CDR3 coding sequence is TGTGCCACCAGCAGTACGACTCCCTACGAGCAGTACTTC.

CDR3 in DNA: TGTGCCAGCAGCCAAGGGACAGGGGGTTACAATGAGCAGTTCTTC. This codes for CASSQGTGGYNEQFF. V usage is TRBV4-2 and J usage is TRBJ2-1, with 10 bases identical to TRBD1. Germline lookup yields CDR1 LGHNA and CDR2 YNFKEQ. This CDR3 is built from 15 residues. The trim removed 1 base at V and 4 bases at J, leaving 1 base unmatched.

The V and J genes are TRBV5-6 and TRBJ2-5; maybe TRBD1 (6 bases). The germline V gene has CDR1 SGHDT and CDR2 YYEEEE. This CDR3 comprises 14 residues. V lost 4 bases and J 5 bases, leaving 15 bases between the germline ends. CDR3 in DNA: TGTGCCAGCAGCAACCAACAGGGACGGGAGACCCAGTACTTC. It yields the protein CASSNQQGRETQYF.

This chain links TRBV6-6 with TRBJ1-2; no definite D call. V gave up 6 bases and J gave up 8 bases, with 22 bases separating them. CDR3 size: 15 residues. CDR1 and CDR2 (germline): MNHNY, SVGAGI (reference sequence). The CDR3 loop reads CASSQNWEEGEGYTF. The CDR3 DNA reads TGTGCCAGCAGCCAAAATTGGGAGGAGGGAGAGGGCTACACCTTC.

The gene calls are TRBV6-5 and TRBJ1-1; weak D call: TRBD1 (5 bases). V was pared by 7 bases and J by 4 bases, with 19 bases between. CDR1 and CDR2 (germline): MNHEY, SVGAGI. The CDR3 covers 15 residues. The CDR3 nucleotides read TGTGCCAGCACCAGCCAGCCGGGGGGGAGCACTGAAGCTTTCTTT. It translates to CASTSQPGGSTEAFF.

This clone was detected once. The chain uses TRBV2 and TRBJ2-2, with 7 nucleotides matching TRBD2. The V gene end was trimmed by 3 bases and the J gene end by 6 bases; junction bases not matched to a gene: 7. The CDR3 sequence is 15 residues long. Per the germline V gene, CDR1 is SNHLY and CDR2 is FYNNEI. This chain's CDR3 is CASSDSGREAGELFF. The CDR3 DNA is TGTGCCAGCAGTGATTCTGGGAGGGAAGCCGGGGAGCTGTTTTTT.

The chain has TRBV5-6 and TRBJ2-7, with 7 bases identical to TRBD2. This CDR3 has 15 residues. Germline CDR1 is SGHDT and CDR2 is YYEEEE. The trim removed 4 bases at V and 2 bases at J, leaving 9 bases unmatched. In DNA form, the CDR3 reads TGTGCCAGCAGCGCCCTCCGGGGGGTGGCCTACGAGCAGTACTTC. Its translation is CASSALRGVAYEQYF.

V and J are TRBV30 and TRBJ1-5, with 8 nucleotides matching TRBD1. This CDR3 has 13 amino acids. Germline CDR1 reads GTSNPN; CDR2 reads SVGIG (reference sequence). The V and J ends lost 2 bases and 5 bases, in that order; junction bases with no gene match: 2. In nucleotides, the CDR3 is TGTGCCTGGAGTTTGACAGGGGATCAGCCCCAGCATTTT. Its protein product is CAWSLTGDQPQHF.

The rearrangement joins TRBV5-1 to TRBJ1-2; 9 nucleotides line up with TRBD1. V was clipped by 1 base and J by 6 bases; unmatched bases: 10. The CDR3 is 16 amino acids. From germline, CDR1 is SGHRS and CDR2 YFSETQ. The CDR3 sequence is CASSLPGQGKMDGYTF. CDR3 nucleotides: TGCGCCAGCAGCTTGCCCGGACAGGGGAAGATGGATGGCTACACCTTC.

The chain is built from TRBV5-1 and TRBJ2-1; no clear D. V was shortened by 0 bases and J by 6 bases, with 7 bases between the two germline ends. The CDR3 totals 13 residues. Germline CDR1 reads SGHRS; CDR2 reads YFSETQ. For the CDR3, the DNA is TGCGCCAGCAGCTTGGGTACCGGCAATGAGCAGTTCTTC. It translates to CASSLGTGNEQFF.

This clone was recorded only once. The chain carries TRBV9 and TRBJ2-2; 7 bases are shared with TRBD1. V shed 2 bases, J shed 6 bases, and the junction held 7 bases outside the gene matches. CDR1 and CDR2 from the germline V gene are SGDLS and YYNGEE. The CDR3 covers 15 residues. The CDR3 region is CASSVASTGSGELFF. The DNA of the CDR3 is TGTGCCAGCAGCGTCGCCTCGACAGGGTCCGGGGAGCTGTTTTTT.

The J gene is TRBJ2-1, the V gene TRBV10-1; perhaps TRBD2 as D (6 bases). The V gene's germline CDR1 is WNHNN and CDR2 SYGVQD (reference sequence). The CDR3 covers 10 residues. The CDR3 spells CAPRGPEKFF. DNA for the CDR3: TGCGCTCCGCGGGGCCCCGAGAAGTTCTTC.

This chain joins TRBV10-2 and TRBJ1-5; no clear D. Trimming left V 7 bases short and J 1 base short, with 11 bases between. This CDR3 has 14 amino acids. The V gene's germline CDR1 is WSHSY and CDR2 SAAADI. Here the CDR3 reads CASTHYSSNQPQHF. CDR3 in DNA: TGCGCCAGCACTCACTATTCAAGCAATCAGCCCCAGCATTTT.

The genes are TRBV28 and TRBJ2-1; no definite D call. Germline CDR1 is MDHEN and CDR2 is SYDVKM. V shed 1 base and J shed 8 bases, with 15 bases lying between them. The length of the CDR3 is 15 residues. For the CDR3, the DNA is TGTGCCAGCAGTTTATATACTATCCGAGACGATGAGCAGTTCTTC. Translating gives CASSLYTIRDDEQFF.

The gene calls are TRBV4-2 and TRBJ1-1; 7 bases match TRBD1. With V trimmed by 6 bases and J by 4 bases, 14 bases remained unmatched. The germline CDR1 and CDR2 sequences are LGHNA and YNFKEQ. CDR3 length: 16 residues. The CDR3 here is CASRIEGTASSTEAFF. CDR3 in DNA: TGTGCCAGCAGAATCGAAGGGACAGCTAGCTCCACTGAAGCTTTCTTT.

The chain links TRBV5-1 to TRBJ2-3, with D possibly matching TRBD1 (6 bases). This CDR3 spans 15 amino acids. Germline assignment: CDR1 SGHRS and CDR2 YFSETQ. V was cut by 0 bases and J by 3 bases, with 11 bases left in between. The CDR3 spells CASSLGQGWTDTQYF. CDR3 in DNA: TGCGCCAGCAGCTTGGGGCAGGGGTGGACAGATACGCAGTATTTT.